The clone carrying this TCR beta chain was seen a handful of times. This record comes from a study of beta chain features in type 1 diabetes. The study reverse transcribed the entire isolated RNA, so it sequenced expressed TCRB transcripts. This table comes from immunoSEQ multiplex PCR, and its TCRdb copy is limited to in-frame clones, with some not included. Of 130,000 to 150,000 clones listed, about a tenth are singletons. CDR1 is MDHEN and CDR2 is SYDVKM in the germline V gene. The CDR3 spans 15 residues. V was pared by 6 bases and J by 8 bases, with 13 bases of the junction left unmatched. Sequences were obtained from central memory CD4+ T cells from blood. The sequence was collected from a man aged 18-30 years in good health. The genes are TRBV28 and TRBJ1-2, with 9 bases aligning to TRBD1. The CDR3 DNA reads TGTGCCAGCAGCTACCAACACAGGGGGCAGGGGGGCTACACCTTC. Amino acid sequence: CASSYQHRGQGGYTF.